This TCR beta chain was identified in a study of T cell changes during pregnancy in multiple sclerosis. TCRdb keeps only in-frame clones here, not all; method: immunoSEQ multiplex PCR. The sample has more than 65,000 clones, over 90% seen once. V was pared by 2 bases and J by 6 bases, with 15 bases between. Per germline, CDR1 SGHRS and CDR2 YFSETQ. There are 15 residues in the CDR3. The sequence came from a female donor with multiple sclerosis, enrolled in a pregnancy study. The chain employs TRBV5-1 and TRBJ1-5; D is ambiguous. The source material was peripheral blood, sampled in the second trimester of pregnancy. The CDR3 sequence: CASSFGPHEAQPQHF. In DNA, the CDR3 is TGCGCCAGCAGCTTCGGCCCCCACGAGGCTCAGCCCCAGCATTTT.